Below, one T cell receptor (beta chain) is given with its context. With V trimmed by 1 base and J by 2 bases, 3 bases remained unmatched. This CDR3 is 16 amino acids long. Germline loops: CDR1 SEHNR, CDR2 FQNEAQ (reference sequence). Profiling relied on immunoSEQ multiplex PCR, and the TCRdb table lists in-frame clones only, not all of them. This sample has about 80,000 clones, with almost 85% found just once. These data originate in a study of blood T cell repertoires in COVID-19. Study as a whole: Acute and convalescent COVID-19 samples came from the United States, Italy and Spain.

This receptor was identified in a human donor in a cohort sampled during active COVID-19. The rearrangement links TRBV7-9 to TRBJ2-1, with TRBD1 matching over 9 bases. Sequenced: peripheral blood. The CDR3, as DNA: TGTGCCAGCAGCTTAGACGACAGGGGGGCCTACAATGAGCAGTTCTTC. Translated: CASSLDDRGAYNEQFF.